This T cell receptor (beta chain) was found in a study of shared clonotypes between healthy human individuals. Using immunoSEQ multiplex PCR, the repertoire was profiled, and TCRdb retains in-frame clones only, with some absent. The sample includes 2 million to 2.5 million clones, 80% to 95% of them seen just once. Trimming cost V 3 bases and J 5 bases, with 18 bases left between them. CDR1 SGDLS and CDR2 YYNGEE come from the germline V gene. CDR3 size: 15 residues. Sequenced input: naive CD4+ T cells from PBMCs. Documented subset: CD45RA+ positively selected. The clonotype was recovered from a man aged 18 to 35 in good health. Some clones in this sample may be carry-over from other donors' samples. The rearrangement links TRBV9 to TRBJ2-7, with D possibly matching TRBD2 (5 bases). The CDR3 DNA reads as TGTGCCAGCAGCGCGCATACTAGTTTAACTCACGAGCAGTACTTC. Residues: CASSAHTSLTHEQYF.